Below are 26 T cell receptor beta chains sequenced from a single sample in a study of cytotoxic CD8 clonotypes in ibrutinib-treated CLL. Measured with immunoSEQ multiplex PCR; TCRdb has only the in-frame clones, and not every one. The sample gives approximately 300,000 clones, about 77% of which show up once; roughly 7% is in the top ten. The sequences come from PBMCs, collected before ibrutinib treatment. The receptor source for this set is a human donor with chronic lymphocytic leukemia.

The rearrangement uses TRBV5-4 and TRBJ2-5, with D tentatively TRBD1 (5 bases). V shed 5 bases and J shed 4 bases, with 12 bases lying between them. Germline V gene data show CDR1 as SGHNT and CDR2 as YYREEE (reference sequence). The CDR3 sequence is 13 residues long. The CDR3 sequence: CASSPGITETQYF. CDR3 sequence (DNA): TGTGCCAGCAGTCCAGGGATTACAGAGACCCAGTACTTC.

This sequence joins TRBV2 and TRBJ2-7; 7 positions match TRBD1. V lost 4 bases to trimming and J lost 4 bases; unmatched junction nucleotides: 7. The CDR3 has 14 residues. Germline V gene lookup returns CDR1 SNHLY and CDR2 FYNNEI. The CDR3 sequence is CASSVQGQEYEQYF. The CDR3, as DNA: TGTGCCAGCAGTGTACAGGGGCAGGAATACGAGCAGTACTTC.

The genes are TRBV2 and TRBJ1-2, with D maybe TRBD1 (5 bases). This CDR3 comprises 13 residues. CDR1 is SNHLY, CDR2 FYNNEI, per germline. Trimming left V 1 base short and J 7 bases short, with 10 bases between. The CDR3: CASSEGGNRGYTF. The CDR3 DNA sequence: TGTGCCAGCAGTGAAGGGGGGAACCGTGGCTACACCTTC.

This chain joins TRBV10-3 and TRBJ1-2; 10 bases match TRBD1. CDR1 and CDR2 (germline): ENHRY, SYGVKD. The CDR3 is made up of 15 amino acids. The V and J ends lost 3 bases and 2 bases, in that order; junction bases with no gene match: 3. DNA of the CDR3: TGTGCCATCAGTGACTCGGGACAGGGGAACTATGGCTACACCTTC. Translated: CAISDSGQGNYGYTF.

This clone was picked up a small number of times. This chain connects TRBV5-4 to TRBJ1-2, with 7 bases that match TRBD1. Germline CDR1 reads SGHNT; CDR2 reads YYREEE (reference sequence). The length of the CDR3 is 15 residues. J was trimmed by 5 bases and V by 4 bases; bases with no gene match: 11. In DNA form, the CDR3 reads TGTGCCAGCAGCAATACAGGAGCAGGGGGGTATGGCTACACCTTC. As protein: CASSNTGAGGYGYTF.

The CDR3 region is CASSLRFNYGYTF. The CDR3 DNA reads as TGTGCCAGCAGCCTCAGGTTTAACTATGGCTACACCTTC. The chain is built from TRBV2 and TRBJ1-2; D call uncertain. Germline assignment: CDR1 SNHLY and CDR2 FYNNEI. V was clipped by 6 bases and J by 1 base, with 9 bases between them. CDR3 size: 13 residues.

This sequence joins TRBV27 and TRBJ1-2, with D tentatively TRBD1 (5 bases). This CDR3 spans 14 amino acids. Trimming removed 5 bases from V and 7 bases from J, with 17 bases in between. Germline lookup yields CDR1 MNHEY and CDR2 SMNVEV (reference sequence). CDR3 DNA: TGTGCCAGCAGTCGCAGGGACGGCAGCTCTGGCTACACCTTC. It translates to CASSRRDGSSGYTF.

The rearrangement uses TRBV15 and TRBJ2-3, with D uncertain. Trimming stripped 0 bases from V and 4 bases from J, with 14 bases between. The germline CDR1 and CDR2 sequences are LNHNV and YYDKDF (reference sequence). CDR3 size: 16 residues. The CDR3 coding sequence is TGTGCCACCAGCAGAGATGTGGTTAGTCGGGCAGATACGCAGTATTTT. Protein sequence: CATSRDVVSRADTQYF.

Comment on this clone: The junction shows a germline mismatch at one end, possibly a read error. In the same sample, other DNA sequences code for this CDR3. The chain employs TRBV9 and TRBJ2-7; D possibly corresponds to TRBD2 (5 bases). The CDR3 consists of 14 residues. Germline-derived CDR1 and CDR2 are SGDLS and YYNGEE. The CDR3 DNA reads TGTGCCAGCAGCGTACGTCCGGGAACCTATGAGCAGTACTTC. This translates into CASSVRPGTYEQYF.

V and J are TRBV19 and TRBJ2-7; tentative D call: TRBD2 (6 bases). The CDR3 totals 13 residues. V lost 11 bases to trimming and J lost 0 bases, with 14 bases between them. Germline V CDR1 and CDR2: LNHDA, SQIVND (reference sequence). CDR3 in amino acids: CASRGSSSYEQYF. CDR3 bases: TGTGCCTCCCGGGGGAGCAGCTCCTACGAGCAGTACTTC.

The chain recombines TRBV4-3 with TRBJ2-7; 8 bases match TRBD2. The CDR3 covers 17 residues. Germline assignment: CDR1 LGHNA and CDR2 YSLEER. The V segment lost 0 bases and the J segment 3 bases; nucleotides outside the gene matches: 10. The DNA for the CDR3 is TGCGCCAGCAGCCAAGATCTATCGGGGACTAGGATCTACGAGCAGTACTTC. Translation gives CASSQDLSGTRIYEQYF.

This rearrangement joins TRBV5-4 to TRBJ2-7; 9 bases line up with TRBD2. This CDR3 has 15 amino acids. V gave up 0 bases and J gave up 4 bases; unmatched junction bases: 5. CDR1 and CDR2 (germline): SGHNT, YYREEE (reference sequence). The CDR3 region is CASSLGQSGRYEQYF. Here the CDR3 DNA reads TGTGCCAGCAGCTTGGGCCAAAGCGGGAGGTACGAGCAGTACTTC.

This chain links TRBV4-1 with TRBJ2-4, with 7 positions matching TRBD2. The CDR3 sequence is 16 residues long. Germline trimming cut 2 bases from V and 0 bases from J; bases unmatched to any gene: 4. Germline V lookup: CDR1 MGHRA, CDR2 YSYEKL. This CDR3 is CASSQPREGAKNIQYF. CDR3 nucleotides: TGCGCCAGCAGCCAACCCAGGGAGGGAGCCAAAAACATTCAGTACTTC.

This clone came up a few times. The V and J genes are TRBV30 and TRBJ1-5, with a weak D call TRBD1 (6 bases). V was clipped by 2 bases and J by 3 bases, with 11 bases between them. Per germline, CDR1 GTSNPN and CDR2 SVGIG (reference sequence). The CDR3 runs 14 residues. CDR3 coding DNA: TGTGCCTGGAGTAGGGGACAAGCCAATCAGCCCCAGCATTTT. This sequence encodes CAWSRGQANQPQHF.

This rearrangement joins TRBV27 to TRBJ2-7; TRBD1 agrees at 7 bases. After removal of 3 bases from V and 2 bases from J, the junction contained 10 bases not matched to a gene. CDR1 MNHEY and CDR2 SMNVEV come from the germline V gene (reference sequence). The CDR3 extends over 16 amino acids. The CDR3 region is CASSFSSGDRPYEQYF. Written as DNA, the CDR3 is TGTGCCAGCAGTTTTAGTTCTGGGGACAGACCCTACGAGCAGTACTTC.

To note about this clone: One end of the junction varies from germline; a read error may be responsible. The gene calls are TRBV11-2 and TRBJ1-1, with D possibly matching TRBD1 (6 bases). Germline V gives CDR1 SGHAT, CDR2 FQNNGV. This CDR3 is built from 14 residues. The CDR3: CASSLIQGNSEAFF. The DNA for the CDR3 is TGTGCCAGCAGCTTAATCCAGGGGAACTCTGAAGCTTTCTTT.

The chain employs TRBV5-1 and TRBJ2-2, with D maybe TRBD2 (6 bases). The CDR3 has 15 residues. In germline, CDR1 is SGHRS, CDR2 YFSETQ. The V end lost 7 bases, the J end lost 5 bases, and 18 bases lay between the germline ends. CDR3 sequence reads: CASSLGRAGTGELFF. CDR3 bases: TGCGCCAGCTCTTTGGGGCGGGCGGGGACCGGGGAGCTGTTTTTT.

CDR3 sequence (DNA): TGTGCCAGCAGTTTAATGCAGGGAGGAGAGACCCAGTACTTC. It is translated as CASSLMQGGETQYF. The V gene is TRBV27, the J gene TRBJ2-5; a weak D match, TRBD2 (6 bases). This CDR3 spans 14 amino acids. Trimming removed 2 bases at V and 4 bases at J, with 11 bases between. Germline CDR1 MNHEY, CDR2 SMNVEV (reference sequence).

V gene TRBV18 combines with J gene TRBJ2-3, with 12 bases fitting TRBD2. This CDR3 region has 17 residues. The germline CDR1 and CDR2 sequences are KGHSH and LQKENI. J lost 0 bases, V lost 3 bases, and 4 bases had no gene match. DNA for the CDR3: TGTGCCAGCTCACCGGGGACTAGCGGGTCTAGCACAGATACGCAGTATTTT. Residues: CASSPGTSGSSTDTQYF. The entire variable domain, with the rest obtained from reference TRBV18 and TRBJ2-3, is as follows: NAGVMQNPRHLVRRRGQEARLRCSPMKGHSHVYWYRQLPEEGLKFMVYLQKENIIDESGMPKERFSAEFPKEGPSILRIQQVVRGDSAAYFCASSPGTSGSSTDTQYFGPGTRLTVL.

The V call is TRBV9, the J call TRBJ2-1, with 10 bases that match TRBD2. Germline V gives CDR1 SGDLS, CDR2 YYNGEE. V lost 2 bases, J lost 8 bases, and 7 bases stayed unmatched. The CDR3 has 15 amino acids. The CDR3 region is CASSVASGSFDEQFF. DNA of the CDR3: TGTGCCAGCAGCGTGGCTAGCGGGAGTTTCGATGAGCAGTTCTTC.

CDR3 sequence: CAWSADRGPNQPQHF. In DNA, the CDR3 is TGTGCCTGGAGTGCTGACAGGGGCCCCAATCAGCCCCAGCATTTT. This chain connects TRBV30 to TRBJ1-5, with 8 bases lining up with TRBD1. CDR1 and CDR2 (germline): GTSNPN, SVGIG (reference sequence). With 1 base clipped from V and 3 bases from J, the junction kept 5 bases outside the gene matches. The CDR3 length is 15 residues.

The chain carries TRBV25-1 and TRBJ2-1, with 12 bases that match TRBD2. Germline V lookup: CDR1 MGHDK, CDR2 SYGVNS. The CDR3 runs 15 residues. V was clipped by 5 bases and J by 10 bases; unmatched bases: 9. The CDR3 region has the DNA TGTGCCAGCAGTTATTCTAGCGGGAGGGCCGGGGAGCAGTTCTTC. Translated: CASSYSSGRAGEQFF.

V gene TRBV7-9 combines with J gene TRBJ1-2; D ambiguous. The CDR3 sequence is 12 residues long. CDR1 is SEHNR, CDR2 FQNEAQ, per germline (reference sequence). V shed 2 bases and J shed 7 bases, with 8 bases lying between them. CDR3: CASSLQAGGYTF. The CDR3 coding sequence is TGTGCCAGCAGCTTACAGGCTGGTGGCTACACCTTC.

This clone showed up just a few times. The chain combines TRBV29-1 with TRBJ1-1; TRBD1 matches at 9 bases. V dropped 8 bases and J dropped 12; count of bases not matched to a gene: 13. The germline gives CDR1 SQVTM, CDR2 ANQGSEA. The CDR3 totals 12 residues. In DNA, the CDR3 is TGCAGCTTATTTTCGGGACAGGGTGCGCCTTTCTTT. Protein sequence: CSLFSGQGAPFF.

This clone has just one count. The rearrangement links TRBV7-6 to TRBJ2-1; 10 bases agree with TRBD1. CDR1 is SGHVS and CDR2 is FNYEAQ in the germline V gene. The CDR3 length is 18 residues. V gave up 2 bases and J gave up 7 bases; unmatched junction bases: 14. CDR3 sequence (DNA): TGTGCCAGCAGCTTAATTCGACCCGGACAGGGGGTTCGGAATGAGCAGTTCTTC. Its translation is CASSLIRPGQGVRNEQFF.

This clone showed up just a few times. The rearrangement joins TRBV10-3 to TRBJ2-1; a weak D match, TRBD2 (6 bases). Trimming stripped 5 bases from V and 6 bases from J, with 17 bases between. This CDR3 is built from 15 residues. Germline loops: CDR1 ENHRY, CDR2 SYGVKD. As DNA, the CDR3 is TGTGCCATCAGTCCCCAAACGACTAGTTTCAATGAGCAGTTCTTC. Its translation is CAISPQTTSFNEQFF.